Included here is one T cell receptor beta chain sequence, with context. Antigen specificity is unknown. This CDR3 is missing its conserved last phenylalanine or tryptophan, likely due to a read error. This record belongs to a study of cytomegalovirus exposure and HLA in healthy donors. PCR employed 60 Vbeta and 13 Jbeta primers. This table comes from immunoSEQ multiplex PCR, and its TCRdb copy is limited to in-frame clones, with some not included. The sample shows approximately 120,000 clones, approximately 80% of them seen only once. In germline, CDR1 is MGHDK, CDR2 SYGVNS. The CDR3 is made up of 17 amino acids. The V segment lost 3 bases and the J segment 0 bases; nucleotides outside the gene matches: 7. Whole-study results and caveats: Across all donors, roughly uniform sequencing depth was an assumption of the presence/absence analyses.

The chain employs TRBV25-1 and TRBJ1-1, with TRBD1 identical over 10 bases. This clonotype was obtained from a young man in good health and CMV-seronegative. The source material was PBMCs. The CDR3 loop reads CASSDLGQGGMNTEAFL. The CDR3 region has the DNA TGTGCCAGCAGTGATCTAGGACAGGGGGGGATGAACACTGAAGCTTTCCTT.